This record concerns one TCR beta chain sequence. This specimen belongs to a study of blood T cell repertoires in COVID-19. Only in-frame clones appear in the TCRdb table, and some are missing; sequencing was by immunoSEQ multiplex PCR. The table has 40,000 or so clones, about 85% seen once. Sequencing was done on a sample of peripheral blood. This receptor was identified in a man aged 45-65 years with active COVID-19.

The chain's CDR3 is CAWSVGVPYEQYF. The CDR3 region has the DNA TGTGCCTGGAGTGTAGGGGTTCCCTACGAGCAGTACTTC. This rearrangement joins TRBV30 to TRBJ2-7, with D possibly matching TRBD1 (5 bases). The V gene lost 0 bases and the J gene lost 2 bases, with 8 bases spanning the gap. This CDR3 region has 13 residues. CDR1 and CDR2 (germline): GTSNPN, SVGIG (reference sequence). The variable domain in full, with the rest retrieved from reference TRBV30 and TRBJ2-7, is SQTIHQWPATLVQPVGSPLSLECTVEGTSNPNLYWYRQAAGRGLQLLFYSVGIGQISSEVPQNLSASRPQDRQFILSSKKLLLSDSGFYLCAWSVGVPYEQYFGPGTRLTVT.